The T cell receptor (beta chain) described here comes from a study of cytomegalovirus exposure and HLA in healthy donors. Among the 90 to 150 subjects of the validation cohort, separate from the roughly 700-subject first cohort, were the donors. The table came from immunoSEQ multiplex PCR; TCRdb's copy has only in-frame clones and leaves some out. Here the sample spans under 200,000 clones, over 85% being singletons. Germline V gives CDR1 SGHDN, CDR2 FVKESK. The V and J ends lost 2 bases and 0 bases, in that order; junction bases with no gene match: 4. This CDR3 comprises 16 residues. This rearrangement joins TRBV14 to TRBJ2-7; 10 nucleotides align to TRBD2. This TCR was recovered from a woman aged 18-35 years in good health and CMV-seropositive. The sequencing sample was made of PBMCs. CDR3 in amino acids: CASSQLSGGNSYEQYF. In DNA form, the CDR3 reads TGTGCCAGCAGCCAACTTAGCGGGGGGAACTCCTACGAGCAGTACTTC.